The 20 T cell receptor beta chains presented below share a single source sample, sequenced in a study of follicular helper T cells after annual influenza vaccination. Assay: immunoSEQ multiplex PCR; the TCRdb copy retains only in-frame clones and omits some. The sample includes 5,000 to 6,500 clones, 75% to 85% seen only once; the top ten take 0.8% to 1.2%. The time point: 2015-2016 season, pre-vaccination. The source was CXCR5+ CD38- circulating T follicular helper cells from blood, collected on the day of influenza vaccination. Subset indicated: circulating Tfh, non-naive CD4+CXCR5+PD-1+ (ICOS+CD38+ or ICOS-CD38-). The receptors were gathered from an adult who received the influenza vaccine.

The CDR3 spells CASSLDDRYQPQHF. Written as DNA, the CDR3 is TGTGCCAGCAGCTTAGACGACAGGTATCAGCCCCAGCATTTT. The chain recombines TRBV7-6 with TRBJ1-5; D might be TRBD1 (6 bases). This CDR3 region has 14 residues. Germline CDR1 SGHVS, CDR2 FNYEAQ. The V end was cut by 1 base, the J end by 5 bases, with 9 bases between. The full variable domain, its missing parts supplied by reference TRBV7-6 and TRBJ1-5, is GAGVSQSPRYKVTKRGQDVALRCDPISGHVSLYWYRQALGQGPEFLTYFNYEAQQDKSGLPNDRFSAERPEGSISTLTIQRTEQRDSAMYRCASSLDDRYQPQHFGDGTRLSIL.

The chain's CDR3 is CASSPGDYSYEQYF. CDR3 DNA: TGTGCCAGCTCACCAGGGGACTACTCCTACGAGCAGTACTTC. The chain uses TRBV18 and TRBJ2-7; 7 bases align to TRBD2. V dropped 2 bases and J dropped 0; count of bases not matched to a gene: 1. Germline assignment: CDR1 KGHSH and CDR2 LQKENI. CDR3 length equals 14 residues.

The chain uses TRBV4-3 and TRBJ1-1; D remains unclear. Trimming pared 0 bases from V and 1 base from J, leaving 9 bases between. The CDR3 has 15 residues. In germline, CDR1 is LGHNA, CDR2 YSLEER. CDR3 nucleotide sequence: TGCGCCAGCAGCCAAGATCTGGTCTCGAACACTGAAGCTTTCTTT. This translates into CASSQDLVSNTEAFF.

This clone came up once. The V gene is TRBV10-3, the J gene TRBJ2-7; possible D gene TRBD2, 5 bases. CDR3 length: 11 amino acids. Trimming took 7 bases from V and 5 from J, leaving 9 bases between them. Germline V gene sequence: CDR1 ENHRY, CDR2 SYGVKD. The CDR3 protein is CAIKDGDEQYF. The CDR3 DNA reads as TGTGCCATCAAAGACGGGGACGAGCAGTACTTC.

This clone was seen just once. This rearrangement joins TRBV28 to TRBJ2-7; 7 bases align to TRBD1. V lost 2 bases to trimming and J lost 7 bases; unmatched junction nucleotides: 11. CDR1 and CDR2 (germline): MDHEN, SYDVKM. The CDR3 is made up of 15 amino acids. The CDR3 sequence is CASSLIGGALREQYF. CDR3 coding DNA: TGTGCCAGCAGTTTAATAGGGGGCGCTTTGAGGGAGCAGTACTTC.

This sequence joins TRBV30 and TRBJ2-1; D possibly matches TRBD1 or TRBD2 (5 bases each). CDR1 and CDR2 from the germline V gene are GTSNPN and SVGIG (reference sequence). There are 13 residues in the CDR3. V was pared by 3 bases and J by 9 bases, with 15 bases between. CDR3 in DNA: TGTGCCTGGAGGTCCGGGACCTACGGTGAGCAGTTCTTC. It specifies CAWRSGTYGEQFF.

This clone was recorded only once. The J gene is TRBJ2-5, the V gene TRBV7-2, with 9 bases fitting TRBD1. Germline lookup yields CDR1 SGHTA and CDR2 FQGNSA. V shed 5 bases and J 5 bases; nucleotides not matched to a gene: 18. This CDR3 has 18 residues. The CDR3 spells CASSKTTTTTGGGETQYF. CDR3 coding DNA: TGTGCCAGCAGCAAGACGACGACTACAACAGGGGGCGGTGAGACCCAGTACTTC.

The V gene is TRBV6-9, the J gene TRBJ2-1; D is possibly TRBD1 or TRBD2 (5 bases each). Trimming stripped 6 bases from V and 10 bases from J, with 13 bases between. CDR1 and CDR2 from the germline V gene are MNHGY and SVAAGI. The CDR3 extends over 12 amino acids. The chain's CDR3 is CASRNSWGEQFF. The CDR3 DNA follows: TGTGCCAGCAGGAATTCTTGGGGGGAGCAGTTCTTC.

The J gene is TRBJ1-4, the V gene TRBV6-9; 11 bases match TRBD1. This CDR3 has 20 residues. Germline loops: CDR1 MNHGY, CDR2 SVAAGI. The J segment lost 2 bases and the V segment lost 8 bases, leaving 19 bases of the junction unmatched. The CDR3 region is CASPYGGTGGHLETNEKLFF. In DNA form, the CDR3 reads TGTGCCAGCCCCTATGGGGGGACAGGGGGGCATCTTGAGACTAATGAAAAACTGTTTTTT.

The rearrangement links TRBV5-4 to TRBJ2-3; 7 positions match TRBD2. Germline-derived CDR1 and CDR2 are SGHNT and YYREEE (reference sequence). This CDR3 has 14 amino acids. V was clipped by 4 bases and J by 0 bases; unmatched bases: 2. The CDR3 region is CASSRSGSTDTQYF. The CDR3 DNA sequence: TGTGCCAGCAGCCGTAGCGGGAGCACAGATACGCAGTATTTT.

The CDR3 region is CASSPQKGVYEQYF. CDR3 DNA: TGTGCCAGCTCACCACAAAAGGGGGTGTACGAGCAGTACTTC. The V and J genes are TRBV18 and TRBJ2-7; the D gene is possibly TRBD1 (6 bases). This CDR3 is 14 amino acids long. V dropped 1 base and J dropped 4 bases, with 11 bases sitting between them. The germline V gene encodes CDR1 KGHSH and CDR2 LQKENI.

The chain combines TRBV5-6 with TRBJ1-5, with 7 bases matching TRBD1. V was clipped by 0 bases and J by 2 bases; unmatched bases: 2. The CDR3 spans 15 residues. Germline V gene lookup returns CDR1 SGHDT and CDR2 YYEEEE. In DNA form, the CDR3 reads TGTGCCAGCAGCTTGGATACAGGGGGCAATCAGCCCCAGCATTTT. Translating gives CASSLDTGGNQPQHF.

The chain links TRBV12-5 to TRBJ1-2; D unclear. V lost 1 base to trimming and J lost 7 bases, with 13 bases between them. The CDR3 totals 14 residues. Germline CDR1 and CDR2: LGHNT and FRNRAP. The CDR3 nucleotides read TGTGCTAGTGGTTTGGACCCCGGGCGGGGTGGCTACACCTTC. Protein product: CASGLDPGRGGYTF.

This chain connects TRBV7-3 to TRBJ2-2; the match to TRBD1 covers 7 bases. With 4 bases clipped from V and 7 bases from J, the junction kept 6 bases outside the gene matches. The CDR3 covers 14 residues. The germline gives CDR1 SGHTA, CDR2 FQGTGA. The CDR3 reads CASSSTGENGELFF. The CDR3 region has the DNA TGTGCCAGCAGCTCAACAGGGGAGAACGGGGAGCTGTTTTTT.

A few counts support this clone. CDR3 loop: CASSLGWRDRDYEQYF. The CDR3 nucleotides read TGTGCCAGCAGCTTGGGGTGGCGGGACAGGGACTACGAGCAGTACTTC. The J gene is TRBJ2-7, the V gene TRBV5-8; 9 bases match TRBD1. V trimming: 0 bases; J trimming: 3 bases; junction bases outside the gene matches: 7. This CDR3 has 16 amino acids. Germline V lookup: CDR1 SGHTS, CDR2 YDEGEE. Drawing the rest from reference TRBV5-8 and TRBJ2-7, the complete variable domain is EAGVTQSPTHLIKTRGQQATLRCSPISGHTSVYWYQQALGLGLQFLLWYDEGEERNRGNFPPRFSGRQFPNYSSELNVNALELEDSALYLCASSLGWRDRDYEQYFGPGTRLTVT.

The V and J genes are TRBV6-5 and TRBJ2-5; possibly TRBD2 for D (5 bases). CDR3 length: 12 residues. V was pared by 7 bases and J by 0 bases, with 6 bases between. Looked up from germline, CDR1 is MNHEY and CDR2 is SVGAGI. The CDR3 DNA is TGTGCCAGCACGGGGAACCAAGAGACCCAGTACTTC. Protein sequence: CASTGNQETQYF.

V is TRBV10-2 and J is TRBJ2-1; D remains unclear. Germline V lookup: CDR1 WSHSY, CDR2 SAAADI. The length of the CDR3 is 11 residues. V was trimmed by 8 bases and J by 9 bases, leaving 11 bases between them. The chain's CDR3 is CASWSGGEQFF. The CDR3, as DNA: TGCGCCAGCTGGTCAGGCGGTGAGCAGTTCTTC.

The chain uses TRBV2 and TRBJ2-2, with D possibly TRBD1 on 5 matching bases. This CDR3 has 13 amino acids. Between the trimmed V and J ends, which lost 9 bases and 3 bases, there was a span of 11 bases. Germline CDR1 and CDR2: SNHLY and FYNNEI. The CDR3, as DNA: TGTGCCAGGGCAGGGCAACACACCGGGGAGCTGTTTTTT. Residues: CARAGQHTGELFF.

This clone was counted between two and nine times. CDR3 bases: TGTGCCAGCGAACCCCAGGCGTACTTCTATGGCTACACCTTC. It is translated as CASEPQAYFYGYTF. This chain links TRBV28 with TRBJ1-2; D is uncertain. The length of the CDR3 is 14 residues. Germline CDR1 and CDR2: MDHEN and SYDVKM. Trimming left V 8 bases short and J 4 bases short, with 17 bases between.

With regard to this clone: The sample holds other DNA sequences that translate to the same CDR3. The rearrangement uses TRBV11-3 and TRBJ1-1; D remains ambiguous. The CDR3 extends over 13 amino acids. The V gene's germline CDR1 is SGHNT and CDR2 YENEEA. Trimming took 1 base from V and 1 from J, leaving 4 bases between them. The CDR3 sequence is CASSLGENTEAFF. CDR3 nucleotides: TGTGCCAGCAGCTTAGGGGAGAACACTGAAGCTTTCTTT.